The 21 T cell receptor beta chains in this list originate from one sample, sequenced in a study of Graves' ophthalmopathy and Graves' hyperthyroidism. Scientists amplified the TCR beta CDR3 regions from RNA transcripts. A first-round RT-PCR used HTBI primers, followed by a second-round multiplex PCR. TCRdb itself ran the multiplex PCR reads through MiXCR, one entry per CDR3 protein. The sample comprises some 1.1 million distinct CDR3 sequences, about 36% of which are singletons, and 11% rests with the top ten. Sequencing used peripheral blood or thyroid tissue (not recorded which). These receptors originate from an adult man with Graves' hyperthyroidism.

The rearrangement links TRBV10-3 to TRBJ2-5; tentatively, D is TRBD2 (6 bases). V was shortened by 5 bases and J by 5 bases, with 24 bases between the two germline ends. Germline V lookup: CDR1 ENHRY, CDR2 SYGVKD. The CDR3 sequence is 17 residues long. CDR3 region: CAISYSPPEGRRETQYF. CDR3 in DNA: TGTGCCATCAGTTACTCGCCCCCGGAGGGACGTCGGGAGACCCAGTACTTC.

The V gene is TRBV3-1, the J gene TRBJ2-5; 10 nucleotides agree with TRBD2. This CDR3 region has 18 residues. The J segment lost 4 bases and the V segment lost 4 bases, leaving 15 bases of the junction unmatched. Germline V gene data show CDR1 as LGHDT and CDR2 as YNNKEL (reference sequence). The CDR3 DNA sequence: TGTGCCAGCAGCCGACCTATTACTAGCGGGGATAGCGGAGAGACCCAGTACTTC. Its translation is CASSRPITSGDSGETQYF.

Points on this clonotype: Given a much more abundant clone one base away, this may be a read error. The DNA of the CDR3 is TGTGCCAGCAGCCCAGGACAGGTGCAAGAGACCCGGTACTTC. It yields the protein CASSPGQVQETRYF. The J gene is TRBJ2-5, the V gene TRBV11-2; 7 nucleotides line up with TRBD1. Germline V gene data show CDR1 as SGHAT and CDR2 as FQNNGV. This CDR3 is built from 14 residues.

The chain carries TRBV6-5 and TRBJ1-5; D uncertain. Between the trimmed V and J ends, which lost 3 bases and 4 bases, there was a span of 13 bases. Germline loops: CDR1 MNHEY, CDR2 SVGAGI. This CDR3 region has 15 residues. CDR3 loop: CASSYSMRVNQPQHF. The DNA of the CDR3 is TGTGCCAGCAGTTATAGTATGAGGGTGAATCAGCCCCAGCATTTT.

This chain joins TRBV9 and TRBJ1-5; tentatively, D is TRBD1 (6 bases). The V gene's germline CDR1 is SGDLS and CDR2 YYNGEE. V dropped 2 bases and J dropped 4 bases, with 13 bases sitting between them. This CDR3 contains 15 residues. Here the CDR3 DNA reads TGTGCCAGCAGCGTCGACGGACAGCCAAATCAGCCCCAGCATTTT. Amino acids: CASSVDGQPNQPQHF.

This clonotype occurred many times. The gene calls are TRBV7-8 and TRBJ2-7; TRBD2 matches at 7 bases. V trimming: 2 bases; J trimming: 5 bases; junction bases outside the gene matches: 9. Germline CDR1 and CDR2: SGHVS and FQNEAQ. This CDR3 contains 15 residues. In nucleotides, the CDR3 is TGTGCCAGCAGCTTATCCGGCGGGAGAGTTAACGAGCAGTACTTC. Translation gives CASSLSGGRVNEQYF.

This clonotype was picked up a small number of times. V is TRBV7-2 and J is TRBJ1-5; no reliable D call. The germline V gene has CDR1 SGHTA and CDR2 FQGNSA. This CDR3 region has 17 residues. The V and J ends lost 5 bases and 0 bases respectively, with 17 bases between them. CDR3 region: CASSLDQTPLSNQPQHF. CDR3 sequence (DNA): TGTGCCAGCAGCCTGGATCAGACCCCTCTTAGCAATCAGCCCCAGCATTTT. Full variable domain (outside the CDR3, taken from reference TRBV7-2 and TRBJ1-5): GAGVSQSPSNKVTEKGKDVELRCDPISGHTALYWYRQSLGQGLEFLIYFQGNSAPDKSGLPSDRFSAERTGGSVSTLTIQRTQQEDSAVYLCASSLDQTPLSNQPQHFGDGTRLSIL.

As for this clonotype: One end of the junction varies from germline; a read error may be responsible. The chain has TRBV10-3 and TRBJ2-7, with 10 bases aligning to TRBD1. The CDR3 is made up of 15 amino acids. Germline assignment: CDR1 ENHRY and CDR2 SYGVKD. This CDR3 reads CASSPGTGAIYEQHF. CDR3 DNA: TGTGCCAGCAGTCCCGGGACAGGGGCGATCTACGAGCAGCACTTC.

This clonotype was counted ten times or more. The V gene is TRBV7-2, the J gene TRBJ1-6; 8 bases line up with TRBD1. V lost 5 bases to trimming and J lost 8 bases; unmatched junction nucleotides: 5. Germline V CDR1 and CDR2: SGHTA, FQGNSA. This CDR3 spans 14 amino acids. The CDR3, as DNA: TGTGCCAGCAGCGGGGACAGGCGGGATTCACCCCTCCACTTT. Translation: CASSGDRRDSPLHF.

The chain carries TRBV29-1 and TRBJ1-1; D ambiguous. Germline CDR1 SQVTM, CDR2 ANQGSEA. The CDR3 extends over 12 amino acids. V lost 6 bases and J 1 base, leaving 9 bases between the germline ends. Written as DNA, the CDR3 is TGCAGCGTCACCACAAAGAACACTGAAGCTTTCTTT. It translates to CSVTTKNTEAFF. The full variable domain, rest sourced from reference TRBV29-1 and TRBJ1-1, is SAVISQKPSRDICQRGTSLTIQCQVDSQVTMMFWYRQQPGQSLTLIATANQGSEATYESGFVIDKFPISRPNLTFSTLTVSNMSPEDSSIYLCSVTTKNTEAFFGQGTRLTVV.

This chain links TRBV29-1 with TRBJ1-2, with D perhaps matching TRBD1 (5 bases). Trimming took off 0 bases at V and 7 bases at J, with 18 bases between the two ends. The CDR3 totals 15 residues. Germline V gene sequence: CDR1 SQVTM, CDR2 ANQGSEA. This CDR3 is CSVEDRRTGTVGYTF. CDR3 nucleotide sequence: TGCAGCGTTGAAGATCGTCGGACCGGGACGGTTGGCTACACCTTC. The full variable domain, completed using reference TRBV29-1 and TRBJ1-2, is SAVISQKPSRDICQRGTSLTIQCQVDSQVTMMFWYRQQPGQSLTLIATANQGSEATYESGFVIDKFPISRPNLTFSTLTVSNMSPEDSSIYLCSVEDRRTGTVGYTFGSGTRLTVV.

In its sample, this clonotype was seen a few times. J is TRBJ2-2 and V is TRBV7-2; TRBD1 matches at 8 bases. The J segment lost 1 base and the V segment lost 6 bases, leaving 7 bases of the junction unmatched. The germline V gene encodes CDR1 SGHTA and CDR2 FQGNSA. The length of the CDR3 is 16 residues. Here the CDR3 DNA reads TGTGCCAGCAGTTACCCCGGGACAGGGAACACCGGGGAGCTGTTTTTT. As protein: CASSYPGTGNTGELFF.

Many counts were recorded for this clonotype. This chain connects TRBV7-2 to TRBJ1-5; the D is unclear. The V gene's germline CDR1 is SGHTA and CDR2 FQGNSA. V dropped 2 bases and J dropped 4 bases, with 6 bases sitting between them. The CDR3 totals 13 residues. Written as DNA, the CDR3 is TGTGCCAGCAGCTTAATAACAAATCAGCCCCAGCATTTT. It yields the protein CASSLITNQPQHF.

This chain joins TRBV20-1 and TRBJ2-7; weak D call: TRBD2 (6 bases). The V gene's germline CDR1 is DFQATT and CDR2 SNEGSKA (reference sequence). V was shortened by 6 bases and J by 2 bases, with 23 bases between the two germline ends. The length of the CDR3 is 16 residues. This CDR3 is CSASTLRGTQAYEQYF. The CDR3 region has the DNA TGCAGTGCCAGCACCCTACGGGGGACCCAGGCCTACGAGCAGTACTTC.

This clonotype came up once. J is TRBJ1-6 and V is TRBV20-1; D gene ambiguous. There are 16 residues in the CDR3. The ends were cut back, 3 bases at V and 3 bases at J, with 15 bases in the middle. Per germline, CDR1 DFQATT and CDR2 SNEGSKA (reference sequence). DNA of the CDR3: TGCAGTGCTAGCGACTCCCCATGGGACTATAATTCACCCCTCCACTTT. This sequence encodes CSASDSPWDYNSPLHF.

This chain joins TRBV30 and TRBJ2-7; TRBD1 is a possible D gene (5 bases). Germline CDR1 is GTSNPN and CDR2 is SVGIG (reference sequence). The CDR3 has 13 residues. Deletions cut 1 base from V and 6 bases from J, with 13 bases between. The chain's CDR3 is CAWSASGSAEQYF. CDR3 bases: TGTGCCTGGAGTGCTTCAGGGTCGGCCGAGCAGTACTTC.

This clonotype has a handful of counts. It may be a read error: a sequence one base away is much more abundant. The chain is built from TRBV7-2 and TRBJ2-5, with 11 bases matching TRBD2. Germline CDR1 reads SGHTA; CDR2 reads FQGNSA. CDR3 length: 15 residues. The V and J ends lost 6 bases and 1 base, in that order; junction bases with no gene match: 4. The CDR3 region has the DNA TGTGCCAGCAGGTCTAGCGGGGGGACCCAAGAGACCCAGTACTTC. Residues: CASRSSGGTQETQYF.

This rearrangement joins TRBV12-3 or TRBV12-4 to TRBJ2-7; TRBD2 aligns across 9 bases. With V trimmed by 6 bases and J by 3 bases, 15 bases remained unmatched. This CDR3 comprises 17 residues. The CDR3 nucleotides read TGTGCCAGCAGCTATCGGGTCCTAGCGGGACTCCGCTACGAGCAGTACTTC. Its translation: CASSYRVLAGLRYEQYF.

This clonotype was observed many times. This chain uses TRBV13 with TRBJ1-3, with TRBD1 matching 9 bases. V was pared by 5 bases and J by 4 bases, with 6 bases of the junction left unmatched. Germline values: CDR1 PRHDT, CDR2 FYEKMQ (reference sequence). The CDR3 length is 15 residues. The CDR3: CASSATGTGGNTIYF. The CDR3 coding sequence is TGTGCCAGCAGCGCAACCGGGACAGGGGGAAACACCATATATTTT.

Note on this clonotype: A much larger clone differs from this one at a single base, so this may be a read error. The rearrangement uses TRBV6-1 and TRBJ2-6; 12 nucleotides agree with TRBD1. The germline CDR1 and CDR2 sequences are MNHNS and SASEGT. This CDR3 spans 16 amino acids. The CDR3 region is CASMGQGASGANGLTF. The CDR3 DNA reads as TGTGCCAGCATGGGACAGGGGGCGTCTGGGGCCAACGGCCTGACTTTC.

The V and J genes are TRBV25-1 and TRBJ2-7; the match to TRBD2 covers 14 bases. The V and J ends lost 2 bases and 6 bases, in that order; junction bases with no gene match: 12. Germline V lookup: CDR1 MGHDK, CDR2 SYGVNS. This CDR3 comprises 18 residues. As DNA, the CDR3 is TGTGCCAGCAGTGAACGGACTAGCGGGGGGACCTTGTTTTCCGAGCAGTACTTC. Residues: CASSERTSGGTLFSEQYF.